This T cell receptor (beta chain) was identified during a study of technical replicates of blood from a handful of donors. Repertoires were generated with immunoSEQ multiplex PCR, while TCRdb's copy carries only in-frame clones and drops some. Altogether around 57,000 clones are present, less than 95% being singletons, with the ten largest covering 0.2% to 0.25%. Germline V CDR1 and CDR2: SGHDT, YYEEEE. The CDR3 sequence is 14 residues long. V shed 6 bases, J shed 2 bases, and the junction held 4 bases outside the gene matches. The material sequenced was T cells isolated from PBMCs. The chain employs TRBV5-6 and TRBJ2-3, with TRBD1 matching over 9 bases. The clonotype was recovered from a human donor in good health. CDR3 loop: CASKDRGYTDTQYF. In DNA, the CDR3 is TGTGCCAGCAAGGACAGGGGATACACAGATACGCAGTATTTT.